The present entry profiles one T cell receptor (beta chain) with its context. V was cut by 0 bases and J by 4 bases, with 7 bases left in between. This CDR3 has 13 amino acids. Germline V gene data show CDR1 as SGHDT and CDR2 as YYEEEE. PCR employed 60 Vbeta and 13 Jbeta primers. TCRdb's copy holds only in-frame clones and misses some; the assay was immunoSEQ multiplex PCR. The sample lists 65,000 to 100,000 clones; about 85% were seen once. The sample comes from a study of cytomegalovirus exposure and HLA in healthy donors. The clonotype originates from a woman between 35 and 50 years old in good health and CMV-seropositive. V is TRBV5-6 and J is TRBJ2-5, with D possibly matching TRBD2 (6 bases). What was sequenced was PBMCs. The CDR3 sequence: CASSLGTTETQYF. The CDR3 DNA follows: TGTGCCAGCAGCTTGGGGACTACAGAGACCCAGTACTTC.